This T cell receptor beta chain was sequenced in a study of blood T cell repertoires in COVID-19 (dated by TCRdb to about 2020). With respect to the entire study: Samples covering the acute and convalescent phases of COVID-19 were provided by collaborators in the United States, Italy and Spain. The prospective study material was composed of cDNA or gDNA derived from T cells, B-cell-depleted T cells, or PBMCs. The dataset comprised deeply sampled blood TCRbeta repertoires from subjects exposed to, actively infected with, or recovered from COVID-19. The repertoires were released in a freely available public database meant as a resource for research on the immune response to SARS-CoV-2. Samples were obtained from the ongoing ImmuneRACE study (first 160 participants) and from some 1,300 subjects provided by 6 global collaborators. Sample metadata almost always included a de-identified subject ID, COVID-19 status, age in years and sex. HLA class I and class II types, where available, came from metadata supplied by the sample provider rather than from assay-based typing. What the authors observed across the whole study: The quantity of clinical and demographic metadata differed by source and by participant and was supplied without curation.

TCRbeta CDR3 regions were amplified from genomic DNA by means of the immunoSEQ Assay, a bias-controlled multiplex PCR. In the paper's pipeline: Nucleated cell counts per sample were estimated from amplification of reference gene primers within the assay. To quantify the absolute abundance of each unique TCRbeta CDR3 rearrangement, sequence reads were collapsed and filtered. For each sample, productive Simpson clonality was calculated as the square root of Simpson's diversity index over productive rearrangements. The table was pulled from immuneACCESS by TCRdb, which kept in-frame rearrangements only. Such tables lose some clones; where checked, under half of the loss comes from unresolved V genes, and the rest has no known cause. D and trimming were read from the DNA, whereas the V and J calls and clone size are those reported in that table. In all, the sample holds around 46,000 clones, and approximately 87% of those were seen once. 15% to 20% of the sample comes from the top ten.

Of note for this clone: This receptor's antigen is unknown. Per-base qualities were not stored, and no clone one base away is much larger.

Collaborating institutions collected whole blood in K2EDTA tubes following their own protocols. For TCRbeta analysis, collaborators shipped samples as frozen whole blood, isolated PBMCs, or DNA extracted from either of those sample types. Sequenced material: peripheral blood. This sequence was found in a human donor in a cohort sampled during active COVID-19.

The DNA is TGTGCCAGCAGCTTCCCCGCGGTTAGCTATGGCTACACCTTC. Protein translation: CASSFPAVSYGYTF. The chain was built from TRBV28 and TRBJ1-2, with the D gene not confidently named. Trimming at the junction amounts to 6 bases on V and 4 bases on J, and the germline ends lie 15 bases apart. From cysteine to phenylalanine, the CDR3 is 14 amino acids long. Only the CDR3 DNA stays, 42 bases, in frame from base 1. From a lookup of the germline V gene, CDR1 and CDR2 are MDHEN and SYDVKM.